One T cell receptor beta chain is described in this entry. This clonotype was counted a single time. Its antigen has not been determined. Base-call qualities are not available, and no considerably larger clone is one nucleotide away. A single read constitutes weak evidence. This entry comes from a study of T-cell reconstitution after alpha-beta-depleted transplantation in children (TCRdb year 2016). Broadly, across the study: T-cell immune reconstitution after TCRalphabeta/CD19-depleted allogeneic hematopoietic cell transplantation in children was quantitatively tracked in the study by means of TCR repertoire profiling.

Sample treatment or condition, as interpreted from the label and publication: allogeneic hematopoietic cell transplantation with graft depleted of TCRalphabeta T cells and CD19 B cells. Transplant recipients were children who received TCRalphabeta/CD19-depleted allogeneic hematopoietic cell grafts. Library preparation used PCR. For sequencing, an Illumina HiSeq 2500 was employed. To normalize quantification of the TCRbeta repertoire, the TCR libraries were built with molecular barcoding that relied on unique molecular identifiers. TCRdb handled the public reads itself, with Q25 trimming in fastp and clone calling in MiXCR, and kept productive beta chains. CDR3 protein duplicates are merged, each entry listing the most common genes and DNA. The sample contains about 590,000 distinct CDR3 sequences, over 10% of them found a single time. Over 2% of the sample belongs to the ten largest clones. V loses 6 bases at its end and J loses 1 base; junction bases beyond the gene matches: 14. Measured from the cysteine to the phenylalanine, the CDR3 is 19 residues long. The CDR3 DNA has 57 bases and is translated from base 1. The CDR1 and CDR2 encoded by the germline V gene (reference sequence) are LGHDT and YNNKEL.

Here is what the overall study found, with its caveats: About two months after transplant, the apparently early recovery of alphabetaT-cell counts reportedly depended on just several hundred clones that had expanded rapidly and came from non-depleted graft cells. The frequencies of hyperexpanded clones fell over the following months, and after one year, T-cell counts and TCRbeta diversity were mostly attributed to newly produced T cells. In some patients, the high TCRbeta diversity seen at day 60 was put down to recipient T cells and intrathymic progenitors that had survived conditioning.

Rearrangement joined TRBV3-1 to TRBJ2-1; the junction holds 11 bases that match TRBD2. The source of this sequence is a male patient aged 10 to 17 who had a stem cell transplant for acute myeloid leukemia, so the T cells may come from the graft donor. The specimen comprised PBMCs, mostly from graft donor cells, sampled 360 days after TCRalphabeta/CD19-depleted stem cell transplant. In nucleotides, the sequence is TGTGCCAGCAGGATTGGTGGAAGTAGCGGGAGGGCATCCTACAATGAGCAGTTCTTC. Its protein is CASRIGGSSGRASYNEQFF.